These 23 T cell receptor beta chains were all obtained from the same sample, sequenced in a study of radiation and T cells in renal cell carcinoma. The method was immunoSEQ multiplex PCR; TCRdb's version includes in-frame clones alone and lacks a portion of them. There are about 59,000 clones in the sample; over 70% occur only once, and more than 7% lies in the top ten. As to time point: baseline pretreatment blood. Treatment indicated: 15 Gy SBRT to primary tumor, nephrectomy 4 weeks later. The specimen comprised blood, sampled from a patient whose treatment included radiotherapy and nephrectomy. Receptor source: a man between 60 and 75 years old with renal cell carcinoma.

Relative to its sample, this clone is medium-sized. The V gene is TRBV18, the J gene TRBJ2-1; 7 bases map to TRBD2. The junction had 4 bases not matched to a gene; V was cut back by 2 bases and J by 3 bases. From germline, CDR1 is KGHSH and CDR2 LQKENI. This CDR3 region has 15 residues. The CDR3 DNA is TGTGCCAGCTCACCAACGGGAGGAATCTACAATGAGCAGTTCTTC. Translated: CASSPTGGIYNEQFF. Based on the CDR3 plus reference TRBV18 and TRBJ2-1, the full variable domain is NAGVMQNPRHLVRRRGQEARLRCSPMKGHSHVYWYRQLPEEGLKFMVYLQKENIIDESGMPKERFSAEFPKEGPSILRIQQVVRGDSAAYFCASSPTGGIYNEQFFGPGTRLTVL.

The genes are TRBV29-1 and TRBJ2-5, with D maybe TRBD1 (5 bases). This CDR3 is built from 13 residues. From germline, CDR1 is SQVTM and CDR2 ANQGSEA. V dropped 7 bases and J dropped 1 base, with 13 bases sitting between them. In nucleotides, the CDR3 is TGCAGCGCCACAGACAGTCCCCAAGAGACCCAGTACTTC. This codes for CSATDSPQETQYF.

The chain links TRBV5-1 to TRBJ2-1; D might be TRBD1 (6 bases). This CDR3 spans 14 amino acids. CDR1 SGHRS and CDR2 YFSETQ come from the germline V gene. Between the trimmed V and J ends, which lost 4 bases and 8 bases, there was a span of 16 bases. The CDR3 coding sequence is TGCGCCAGCAGCCCAAACAGGGAGAGCGATGAGCAGTTCTTC. Translation gives CASSPNRESDEQFF.

In the case of this clone: The same CDR3 is also encoded by other DNA sequences in this sample. The chain employs TRBV7-2 and TRBJ1-1; 8 nucleotides align to TRBD1. The germline V gene has CDR1 SGHTA and CDR2 FQGNSA. The CDR3 length is 14 residues. V was pared by 3 bases and J by 0 bases, with 0 bases of the junction left unmatched. Here the CDR3 reads CASSLDRVNTEAFF. CDR3 DNA sequence: TGTGCCAGCAGCTTGGACAGGGTGAACACTGAAGCTTTCTTT.

The chain recombines TRBV29-1 with TRBJ2-2; tentative D call: TRBD1 (6 bases). This CDR3 has 13 residues. V lost 4 bases, J lost 1 base, and 7 bases lay in between. Germline values: CDR1 SQVTM, CDR2 ANQGSEA. The CDR3 protein is CSVGTVNTGELFF. Here the CDR3 DNA reads TGCAGCGTTGGGACAGTGAACACCGGGGAGCTGTTTTTT.

The chain links TRBV19 to TRBJ1-2, with D maybe TRBD1 (5 bases). V lost 1 base, J lost 10 bases, and 19 bases lay in between. Looked up from germline, CDR1 is LNHDA and CDR2 is SQIVND (reference sequence). The CDR3 contains 15 residues. The CDR3 DNA reads as TGTGCCAGTAGTATAGGAAACAGGAGAGTACGGGACTACACCTTC. It encodes CASSIGNRRVRDYTF.

The J gene is TRBJ2-4, the V gene TRBV2; D is perhaps TRBD1 or TRBD2 (6 bases each). CDR3 length: 13 residues. V was pared by 5 bases and J by 9 bases, with 14 bases between. CDR1 SNHLY and CDR2 FYNNEI come from the germline V gene. The CDR3 DNA sequence: TGTGCCAGCAGTCTTGGGGGGCTGAGCATTCAGTACTTC. This encodes CASSLGGLSIQYF.

The genes are TRBV7-6 and TRBJ2-3; the D is unclear. Per the germline V gene, CDR1 is SGHVS and CDR2 is FNYEAQ. The CDR3 covers 11 residues. Trimming pared 5 bases from V and 4 bases from J, leaving 4 bases between. For the CDR3, the DNA is TGTGCCAGCAGCGCGGCAGATACGCAGTATTTT. It codes for CASSAADTQYF.

This clone occurred many times. The V call is TRBV5-1, the J call TRBJ2-5, with 9 bases aligning to TRBD1. Germline CDR1 SGHRS, CDR2 YFSETQ. The J segment lost 3 bases and the V segment lost 4 bases, leaving 7 bases of the junction unmatched. This CDR3 has 15 residues. CDR3 DNA: TGCGCCAGCAGCCCCAACACAGGGGGCAAAGAGACCCAGTACTTC. Translating it yields CASSPNTGGKETQYF.

In this sample, this clone turned up once. CDR3 sequence reads: CASRRGLAGGDNEQFF. The CDR3, as DNA: TGTGCCAGCAGGCGGGGCCTAGCGGGGGGCGACAATGAGCAGTTCTTC. The gene calls are TRBV2 and TRBJ2-1, with 11 positions matching TRBD2. Per the germline V gene, CDR1 is SNHLY and CDR2 is FYNNEI. This CDR3 is built from 16 residues. Trimming took 6 bases from V and 5 from J; bases not matched to a gene: 9.

This clone was observed a handful of times. This sequence joins TRBV5-4 and TRBJ2-5; TRBD2 matches at 8 bases. Germline V gives CDR1 SGHNT, CDR2 YYREEE (reference sequence). This CDR3 is 13 amino acids long. Trimming at V came to 4 bases and at J to 5 bases, leaving 4 bases not matched to a gene. The CDR3 DNA sequence: TGTGCCAGCAGCGCGGGACTAGTGGAGACCCAGTACTTC. Amino acid sequence: CASSAGLVETQYF. The complete variable domain, with remaining parts taken from reference TRBV5-4 and TRBJ2-5, reads ETGVTQSPTHLIKTRGQQVTLRCSSQSGHNTVSWYQQALGQGPQFIFQYYREEENGRGNFPPRFSGLQFPNYSSELNVNALELDDSALYLCASSAGLVETQYFGPGTRLLVL.

The rearrangement links TRBV29-1 to TRBJ1-2; D possibly corresponds to TRBD1 (6 bases). Germline-derived CDR1 and CDR2 are SQVTM and ANQGSEA. CDR3 length: 15 residues. Trimming removed 4 bases at V and 2 bases at J, with 17 bases between. The CDR3 here is CSVGKGQKENYGYTF. CDR3 sequence (DNA): TGCAGCGTTGGTAAAGGACAGAAAGAGAACTATGGCTACACCTTC.

Relative to its sample, this clone is medium-sized. This chain links TRBV7-9 with TRBJ2-2, with 7 bases lining up with TRBD1. V was pared by 1 base and J by 4 bases, with 6 bases of the junction left unmatched. CDR1 and CDR2 from the germline V gene are SEHNR and FQNEAQ (reference sequence). This CDR3 is 16 amino acids long. This CDR3 is CASSLEGQWSTGELFF. CDR3 nucleotide sequence: TGTGCCAGCAGCTTAGAGGGACAGTGGAGCACCGGGGAGCTGTTTTTT.

The gene calls are TRBV7-6 and TRBJ2-3, with D possibly matching TRBD2 (7 bases). The V end was cut by 2 bases, the J end by 2 bases, with 11 bases between. The CDR3 extends over 15 amino acids. Germline lookup yields CDR1 SGHVS and CDR2 FNYEAQ. The CDR3 is CASSLWGGPTDTQYF. The CDR3 DNA is TGTGCCAGCAGCTTATGGGGGGGCCCCACAGATACGCAGTATTTT.

Comments on this clone: Other DNA sequences in the same sample also yield this CDR3. V gene TRBV5-1 combines with J gene TRBJ1-1, with D possibly TRBD1 on 5 matching bases. Trimming stripped 2 bases from V and 5 bases from J, with 13 bases between. CDR3 length: 14 residues. Per the germline V gene, CDR1 is SGHRS and CDR2 is YFSETQ. CDR3 DNA: TGCGCCAGCAGCTTTAGTGGCAGGGAGACTGAAGCTTTCTTT. Its protein is CASSFSGRETEAFF.

The chain has TRBV11-2 and TRBJ1-1, with 11 positions matching TRBD1. The CDR3 sequence is 13 residues long. V dropped 3 bases and J dropped 8; count of bases not matched to a gene: 2. The germline gives CDR1 SGHAT, CDR2 FQNNGV. The CDR3 sequence is CASSLDRGPEAFF. The DNA for the CDR3 is TGTGCCAGCAGCTTGGACAGGGGGCCCGAAGCTTTCTTT.

The chain combines TRBV6-4 with TRBJ2-6, with 7 nucleotides matching TRBD1. Trimming at V came to 3 bases and at J to 0 bases, leaving 5 bases not matched to a gene. Germline V gives CDR1 MRHNA, CDR2 SNTAGT. There are 17 residues in the CDR3. The CDR3 DNA is TGTGCCAGCAGTGATATGGGACAGCGCTCTGGGGCCAACGTCCTGACTTTC. It is translated as CASSDMGQRSGANVLTF.

This sequence joins TRBV2 and TRBJ1-4, with 7 positions matching TRBD1. Germline assignment: CDR1 SNHLY and CDR2 FYNNEI. The CDR3 consists of 17 residues. V lost 6 bases, J lost 2 bases, and 12 bases stayed unmatched. The CDR3 here is CASSSPQGGLTNEKLFF. The CDR3 nucleotides read TGTGCCAGCAGCTCACCCCAGGGGGGCTTGACTAATGAAAAACTGTTTTTT. The variable domain in full, with the rest retrieved from reference TRBV2 and TRBJ1-4, is EPEVTQTPSHQVTQMGQEVILRCVPISNHLYFYWYRQILGQKVEFLVSFYNNEISEKSEIFDDQFSVERPDGSNFTLKIRSTKLEDSAMYFCASSSPQGGLTNEKLFFGSGTQLSVL.

This chain links TRBV6-1 with TRBJ1-1; tentative D call: TRBD1 (6 bases). The CDR3 runs 16 residues. Deletions cut 4 bases from V and 2 bases from J, with 17 bases between. Germline V gene data show CDR1 as MNHNS and CDR2 as SASEGT. CDR3 sequence reads: CASSGAGVGGNTEAFF. In DNA, the CDR3 is TGTGCCAGCAGTGGAGCAGGGGTAGGAGGAAACACTGAAGCTTTCTTT.

The J gene is TRBJ2-7, the V gene TRBV7-2, with D perhaps TRBD1 (5 bases). This CDR3 spans 15 amino acids. Germline values: CDR1 SGHTA, CDR2 FQGNSA. The ends were cut back, 1 base at V and 5 bases at J, with 15 bases in the middle. CDR3 nucleotides: TGTGCCAGCAGCTTAGAAGGCCAGGGATACAACGAGCAGTACTTC. Encoded protein: CASSLEGQGYNEQYF.

The rearrangement links TRBV6-5 to TRBJ2-7; D is unclear. The germline gives CDR1 MNHEY, CDR2 SVGAGI. Trimming removed 8 bases at V and 2 bases at J, with 19 bases between. CDR3 size: 15 residues. DNA for the CDR3: TGTGCCAGCTCGGCCTTACCTGGCAGTCCCTACGAGCAGTACTTC. This sequence encodes CASSALPGSPYEQYF.

This chain connects TRBV6-6 to TRBJ1-1, with TRBD1 matching over 7 bases. V lost 4 bases, J lost 6 bases, and 2 bases stayed unmatched. Germline values: CDR1 MNHNY, CDR2 SVGAGI (reference sequence). The CDR3 length is 12 residues. CDR3 protein: CASSFQGAEAFF. CDR3 in DNA: TGTGCCAGCAGTTTTCAGGGGGCTGAAGCTTTCTTT.

This clone was observed once. The chain is built from TRBV7-2 and TRBJ1-2; D call uncertain. The germline gives CDR1 SGHTA, CDR2 FQGNSA. Trimming left V 1 base short and J 3 bases short, with 9 bases between. The CDR3 has 14 residues. CDR3 residues: CASSLDGRDYGYTF. DNA for the CDR3: TGTGCCAGCAGCTTAGACGGCCGTGACTATGGCTACACCTTC.